The 22 T cell receptor beta chains listed next were all sequenced from one sample in a study of technical replicates of blood from several donors. Assay: immunoSEQ multiplex PCR; the TCRdb copy retains only in-frame clones and omits some. The sample includes about 100,000 clones, around 95% seen only once; the top ten take about 0.21%. The sample comprised T cells isolated from PBMCs. All receptors come from a human donor in good health.

The chain carries TRBV27 and TRBJ1-1, with 7 bases fitting TRBD1. This CDR3 has 15 amino acids. Germline V gives CDR1 MNHEY, CDR2 SMNVEV (reference sequence). The V and J ends lost 5 bases and 0 bases, in that order; junction bases with no gene match: 6. Written as DNA, the CDR3 is TGTGCCAGCAGTCTTCGGACAGGTTTGAACACTGAAGCTTTCTTT. The encoded protein is CASSLRTGLNTEAFF.

The chain combines TRBV5-4 with TRBJ1-4; D possibly corresponds to TRBD1 (6 bases). The CDR3 spans 15 residues. The germline CDR1 and CDR2 sequences are SGHNT and YYREEE (reference sequence). With 2 bases removed from V and 5 bases from J, the gap between germline ends came to 13 bases. The CDR3: CASSFGGQRNEKLFF. CDR3 nucleotides: TGTGCCAGCAGCTTCGGGGGGCAAAGGAATGAAAAACTGTTTTTT.

CDR3 bases: TGTGCCATCAGACAGGGGGGAGACTATGGCTACACCTTC. Translated: CAIRQGGDYGYTF. The chain is built from TRBV10-3 and TRBJ1-2, with TRBD1 identical over 8 bases. From germline, CDR1 is ENHRY and CDR2 SYGVKD. Losses at the gene ends were 6 bases for V and 3 bases for J; bases not matched to a gene: 3. The CDR3 covers 13 residues.

The rearrangement joins TRBV11-2 to TRBJ1-1, with TRBD1 identical over 8 bases. V was pared by 4 bases and J by 5 bases, with 12 bases of the junction left unmatched. The CDR3 sequence is 16 residues long. The germline CDR1 and CDR2 sequences are SGHAT and FQNNGV. The CDR3 region is CASSSRDRSLGTEAFF. In DNA, the CDR3 is TGTGCCAGCAGCTCCCGGGACAGGTCATTAGGAACTGAAGCTTTCTTT.

The chain couples TRBV15 to TRBJ2-7; 8 nucleotides match TRBD2. The J segment lost 2 bases and the V segment lost 1 base, leaving 7 bases of the junction unmatched. Germline V gene lookup returns CDR1 LNHNV and CDR2 YYDKDF (reference sequence). This CDR3 contains 16 residues. In DNA, the CDR3 is TGTGCCACCAGCAGAGGGAGGGCGGGAGGAACCTACGAGCAGTACTTC. Encoded protein: CATSRGRAGGTYEQYF.

This chain joins TRBV23-1 and TRBJ1-5; D ambiguous. TRBV23-1 is an ORF; its function is uncertain. The CDR3 totals 14 residues. The V end lost 3 bases, the J end lost 4 bases, and 10 bases lay between the germline ends. The CDR3 DNA sequence: TGCGCCAGCAGTCAGAGACAACAGAATCAGCCCCAGCATTTT. This sequence encodes CASSQRQQNQPQHF.

The gene calls are TRBV14 and TRBJ2-1; D gene unclear. Trimming stripped 0 bases from V and 9 bases from J, with 12 bases between. Per the germline V gene, CDR1 is SGHDN and CDR2 is FVKESK. The CDR3 covers 14 residues. The CDR3 spells CASSQDLSPGEQFF. The DNA of the CDR3 is TGTGCCAGCAGCCAAGATCTATCTCCGGGTGAGCAGTTCTTC.

The count of this clone is one. The chain links TRBV7-2 to TRBJ2-1, with 11 bases lining up with TRBD2. The ends lost 5 bases at V and 0 bases at J; junction bases unmatched: 9. The length of the CDR3 is 18 residues. Germline CDR1 reads SGHTA; CDR2 reads FQGNSA. DNA of the CDR3: TGTGCCAGCAGCCTAGGGCTAGCGGGAGGTTTCTCCTACAATGAGCAGTTCTTC. This gives the protein CASSLGLAGGFSYNEQFF.

The V gene is TRBV10-2, the J gene TRBJ1-3; 9 nucleotides line up with TRBD1. CDR3 size: 14 residues. Germline V gene data show CDR1 as WSHSY and CDR2 as SAAADI. V gave up 8 bases and J gave up 8 bases; unmatched junction bases: 10. The CDR3 sequence: CASGKGQGVDTIYF. The CDR3 DNA is TGCGCCAGCGGCAAGGGACAGGGTGTGGACACCATATATTTT.

J is TRBJ2-7 and V is TRBV9; 7 bases align to TRBD1. The CDR3 is made up of 15 amino acids. Germline CDR1 reads SGDLS; CDR2 reads YYNGEE. After removal of 0 bases from V and 7 bases from J, the junction contained 10 bases not matched to a gene. The CDR3, as DNA: TGTGCCAGCAGCGTAGGGGACAGAACGGCGAGGGAGCAGTACTTC. As protein: CASSVGDRTAREQYF. The variable domain in full, with the rest retrieved from reference TRBV9 and TRBJ2-7, is DSGVTQTPKHLITATGQRVTLRCSPRSGDLSVYWYQQSLDQGLQFLIQYYNGEERAKGNILERFSAQQFPDLHSELNLSSLELGDSALYFCASSVGDRTAREQYFGPGTRLTVT.

The chain has TRBV29-1 and TRBJ1-1; TRBD1 might be the D (5 bases). The length of the CDR3 is 13 residues. V lost 6 bases and J 0 bases, leaving 11 bases between the germline ends. CDR1 and CDR2 from the germline V gene are SQVTM and ANQGSEA. The CDR3 loop is CSVETELNTEAFF. CDR3 nucleotides: TGCAGCGTCGAGACAGAATTGAACACTGAAGCTTTCTTT.

Points on this clone: At one end, the junction sequence differs from germline, possibly due to a read error. This rearrangement joins TRBV7-9 to TRBJ2-1, with 7 nucleotides matching TRBD2. Germline V gives CDR1 SEHNR, CDR2 FQNEAQ (reference sequence). This CDR3 is built from 12 residues. CDR3 DNA: TGTGCCAGCAGCTTGGGCAGGGAGGGGTTGGTCTTC. Translated, it gives CASSLGREGLVF.

The V and J genes are TRBV13 and TRBJ2-3; TRBD2 matches 7 bases. The CDR3 length is 18 residues. With V trimmed by 1 base and J by 2 bases, 12 bases remained unmatched. Germline V gene sequence: CDR1 PRHDT, CDR2 FYEKMQ (reference sequence). This CDR3 reads CASSLVPARAGDTDTQYF. Written as DNA, the CDR3 is TGTGCCAGCAGCTTAGTTCCCGCACGGGCGGGGGACACAGATACGCAGTATTTT.

The rearrangement joins TRBV7-9 to TRBJ2-5; 7 nucleotides agree with TRBD2. Trimming cost V 8 bases and J 4 bases; bases outside gene matches: 4. The CDR3 length is 12 residues. Germline assignment: CDR1 SEHNR and CDR2 FQNEAQ (reference sequence). This CDR3 reads CASWEGGETQYF. CDR3 DNA: TGTGCCAGCTGGGAGGGAGGAGAGACCCAGTACTTC.

The gene calls are TRBV2 and TRBJ2-1, with 12 bases identical to TRBD2. Germline lookup yields CDR1 SNHLY and CDR2 FYNNEI. The CDR3 totals 16 residues. The trim removed 6 bases at V and 9 bases at J, leaving 12 bases unmatched. The CDR3 nucleotides are TGTGCCAGCAGCCCAGGTAGACTAGCGGGAGCGAGTGAGCAGTTCTTC. Amino acid sequence: CASSPGRLAGASEQFF.

A single count supports this clone. This chain connects TRBV6-5 to TRBJ1-2; 7 nucleotides align to TRBD1. The CDR3 is made up of 15 amino acids. The germline CDR1 and CDR2 sequences are MNHEY and SVGAGI. V lost 6 bases, J lost 0 bases, and 7 bases stayed unmatched. The CDR3 nucleotides are TGTGCCAGCAGACCCCCGGGACAGCCTAACTATGGCTACACCTTC. This translates into CASRPPGQPNYGYTF.

This rearrangement joins TRBV6-5 to TRBJ1-4; 7 positions match TRBD1. Germline CDR1 is MNHEY and CDR2 is SVGAGI. V trimming: 5 bases; J trimming: 7 bases; junction bases outside the gene matches: 7. The CDR3 spans 14 residues. In nucleotides, the CDR3 is TGTGCCAGCAGTCGGAGGGGGCGCGGTGAAAAACTGTTTTTT. Translation: CASSRRGRGEKLFF.

J is TRBJ1-4 and V is TRBV7-9, with 8 nucleotides matching TRBD1. CDR1 and CDR2 (germline): SEHNR, FQNEAQ (reference sequence). Trimming at V came to 10 bases and at J to 3 bases, leaving 4 bases not matched to a gene. The CDR3 loop spans 13 amino acids. The CDR3 protein is CAMKQGANEKLFF. In DNA form, the CDR3 reads TGTGCCATGAAACAGGGGGCTAATGAAAAACTGTTTTTT.

The chain joins TRBV7-9 to TRBJ2-5, with 9 nucleotides matching TRBD1. Germline trimming cut 2 bases from V and 2 bases from J; bases unmatched to any gene: 15. CDR1 and CDR2 (germline): SEHNR, FQNEAQ (reference sequence). This CDR3 has 19 residues. The CDR3 spells CASSLLNHRGPTRQETQYF. DNA of the CDR3: TGTGCCAGCAGCTTATTAAACCACAGGGGGCCCACTCGACAAGAGACCCAGTACTTC.

With respect to this clone: Other DNA sequences of this sample code for an identical CDR3. The genes are TRBV5-1 and TRBJ2-3; the D is unclear. The germline V gene encodes CDR1 SGHRS and CDR2 YFSETQ. The V and J ends lost 0 bases and 0 bases respectively, with 5 bases between them. There are 14 residues in the CDR3. The CDR3 sequence is CASSLASSTDTQYF. The CDR3 nucleotides read TGCGCCAGCAGCTTGGCATCCAGCACAGATACGCAGTATTTT. Variable domain in full (rest from reference TRBV5-1 and TRBJ2-3): KAGVTQTPRYLIKTRGQQVTLSCSPISGHRSVSWYQQTPGQGLQFLFEYFSETQRNKGNFPGRFSGRQFSNSRSEMNVSTLELGDSALYLCASSLASSTDTQYFGPGTRLTVL.

This chain joins TRBV13 and TRBJ1-3; D is undetermined. V was pared by 4 bases and J by 0 bases, with 7 bases between. The CDR3 extends over 14 amino acids. CDR1 PRHDT and CDR2 FYEKMQ come from the germline V gene (reference sequence). The CDR3 DNA is TGTGCCAGCAGCTACGGTGCCTCTGGAAACACCATATATTTT. This sequence encodes CASSYGASGNTIYF. Complete variable domain (other parts from reference TRBV13 and TRBJ1-3): AAGVIQSPRHLIKEKRETATLKCYPIPRHDTVYWYQQGPGQDPQFLISFYEKMQSDKGSIPDRFSAQQFSDYHSELNMSSLELGDSALYFCASSYGASGNTIYFGEGSWLTVV.

DNA for the CDR3: TGTGCCAGCAGGGACAAATATAATTCACCCCTCCACTTT. This translates into CASRDKYNSPLHF. The V call is TRBV6-1, the J call TRBJ1-6, with TRBD1 as a possible D gene (5 bases). Per the germline V gene, CDR1 is MNHNS and CDR2 is SASEGT. This CDR3 has 13 residues. The germline V and J ends were trimmed by 6 bases and 4 bases, with 7 bases remaining between them.